This TCR beta chain was recovered during a study of T cell responses to AZD1222 COVID-19 vaccine. Study-level results: Baseline seropositivity occurred in only 5 to 7 AZD1222 recipients.

Here immunoSEQ multiplex PCR was the method, and the copy in TCRdb shows in-frame clones only, minus some. Here the sample spans 110,000 or so clones, 80% to 90% being singletons. The ends were cut back, 6 bases at V and 1 base at J, with 13 bases in the middle. CDR1 and CDR2 from the germline V gene are MNHEY and SVGAGI. The CDR3 runs to 14 residues. As to this clone: What it binds is not known.

The chain has TRBV6-5 and TRBJ2-7, with D hard to call. Here the sequenced sample was peripheral blood, taken on day 0 of AZD1222 vaccination. This sequence was found in an adult in good health. CDR3 DNA sequence: TGTGCCAGCAGCCCCGAAAGGTGGTCCTACGAGCAGTACTTC. Its translation is CASSPERWSYEQYF.